The 27 T cell receptor beta chains in this list originate from one sample, sequenced in a study of blood T cell repertoires in COVID-19. Profiling relied on immunoSEQ multiplex PCR, and the TCRdb table lists in-frame clones only, not all of them. The sample consists of about 160,000 clones, more than 75% of them appearing once. Sequencing was done on a sample of peripheral blood. The receptors were gathered from a woman between 70 and 85 years old with COVID-19, enrolled during active disease.

The genes are TRBV5-6 and TRBJ2-3; possible D gene TRBD1, 5 bases. The CDR3 consists of 16 residues. Trimming pared 2 bases from V and 0 bases from J, leaving 13 bases between. In germline, CDR1 is SGHDT, CDR2 YYEEEE. CDR3 region: CASSFRAGASTDTQYF. CDR3 DNA sequence: TGTGCCAGCAGCTTCAGGGCCGGAGCTAGCACAGATACGCAGTATTTT.

The chain employs TRBV6-5 and TRBJ2-5; D unclear. Looked up from germline, CDR1 is MNHEY and CDR2 is SVGAGI. The CDR3 runs 11 residues. The V and J ends lost 7 bases and 0 bases respectively, with 3 bases between them. Here the CDR3 DNA reads TGTGCCAGCACTGACCAAGAGACCCAGTACTTC. Encoded protein: CASTDQETQYF.

V gene TRBV18 combines with J gene TRBJ1-3; 10 bases map to TRBD1. Germline CDR1 and CDR2: KGHSH and LQKENI. The CDR3 spans 16 residues. Trimming took 2 bases from V and 1 from J; bases not matched to a gene: 2. CDR3 amino acids: CASSPGTGVSGNTIYF. The CDR3, as DNA: TGTGCCAGCTCACCAGGGACAGGGGTGTCTGGAAACACCATATATTTT.

The V and J genes are TRBV5-6 and TRBJ1-4; 10 bases align to TRBD1. CDR1 SGHDT and CDR2 YYEEEE come from the germline V gene. CDR3 length: 15 residues. The trim removed 3 bases at V and 8 bases at J, leaving 7 bases unmatched. CDR3 residues: CASSSPGQGKEKLFF. DNA of the CDR3: TGTGCCAGCAGCTCCCCGGGACAGGGGAAGGAAAAACTGTTTTTT. The full variable domain, rest sourced from reference TRBV5-6 and TRBJ1-4, is DAGVTQSPTHLIKTRGQQVTLRCSPKSGHDTVSWYQQALGQGPQFIFQYYEEEERQRGNFPDRFSGHQFPNYSSELNVNALLLGDSALYLCASSSPGQGKEKLFFGSGTQLSVL.

The chain has TRBV3-1 (or the pseudogene TRBV3-2) and TRBJ2-3; weak D call: TRBD2 (5 bases). Germline-derived CDR1 and CDR2 are LGHDT and YNNKEL (reference sequence). The CDR3 consists of 15 residues. V lost 4 bases, J lost 6 bases, and 17 bases lay in between. In DNA form, the CDR3 reads TGTGCCAGCAGCCCACGGAGCGGCCCCGTGGATACGCAGTATTTT. It is translated as CASSPRSGPVDTQYF.

The V and J genes are TRBV19 and TRBJ2-2, with TRBD1 matching over 8 bases. The CDR3 has 17 amino acids. Germline V gene sequence: CDR1 LNHDA, CDR2 SQIVND (reference sequence). V lost 9 bases, J lost 3 bases, and 15 bases stayed unmatched. CDR3 coding DNA: TGTGCCAGCTCCCTTTTAAGGAGACAGGGGTACACCGGGGAGCTGTTTTTT. Its protein is CASSLLRRQGYTGELFF.

This sequence joins TRBV7-8 and TRBJ1-1, with D maybe TRBD1 (5 bases). Trimming pared 0 bases from V and 11 bases from J, leaving 10 bases between. The CDR3 runs to 12 residues. In germline, CDR1 is SGHVS, CDR2 FQNEAQ. The CDR3: CASSLAQGEAFF. The DNA for the CDR3 is TGTGCCAGCAGCTTAGCGCAGGGTGAGGCTTTCTTT.

V gene TRBV11-2 combines with J gene TRBJ1-3; D remains ambiguous. Trimming removed 5 bases at V and 4 bases at J, with 9 bases between. The CDR3 totals 13 residues. The germline gives CDR1 SGHAT, CDR2 FQNNGV. The CDR3 sequence: CASSPPGGNTIYF. The CDR3 coding sequence is TGTGCCAGCAGCCCCCCGGGGGGAAACACCATATATTTT.

With respect to this clone: A junction end diverges from the germline sequence, so it may reflect a read error. The chain couples TRBV5-5 to TRBJ2-3; 11 bases fit TRBD2. This CDR3 is built from 19 residues. The germline gives CDR1 SGHKS, CDR2 YYEKEE (reference sequence). CDR3 region: CASTLGRRLAGGITDTQYF. CDR3 DNA: TGTGCCAGCACCTTGGGGAGAAGGCTAGCGGGGGGTATCACAGATACGCAGTATTTT.

This chain connects TRBV2 to TRBJ1-1; no clear D. Germline V gene sequence: CDR1 SNHLY, CDR2 FYNNEI. The CDR3 consists of 13 residues. Deletions cut 3 bases from V and 4 bases from J, with 9 bases between. Written as DNA, the CDR3 is TGTGCCAGCAGTGATACGAGGTCCACTGAAGCTTTCTTT. This codes for CASSDTRSTEAFF.

The chain employs TRBV28 and TRBJ1-5; TRBD1 agrees at 7 bases. After removal of 8 bases from V and 3 bases from J, the junction contained 10 bases not matched to a gene. The germline gives CDR1 MDHEN, CDR2 SYDVKM. The CDR3 extends over 15 amino acids. The CDR3 region is CASGSTGMNNQPQHF. Here the CDR3 DNA reads TGTGCCAGCGGATCGACAGGGATGAACAATCAGCCCCAGCATTTT. The full variable domain, with the rest looked up from reference TRBV28 and TRBJ1-5, is DVKVTQSSRYLVKRTGEKVFLECVQDMDHENMFWYRQDPGLGLRLIYFSYDVKMKEKGDIPEGYSVSREKKERFSLILESASTNQTSMYLCASGSTGMNNQPQHFGDGTRLSIL.

This clone was observed a few times. The chain combines TRBV7-9 with TRBJ1-2; 7 bases line up with TRBD1. The V segment lost 2 bases and the J segment 5 bases; nucleotides outside the gene matches: 8. The CDR3 spans 15 residues. Germline V CDR1 and CDR2: SEHNR, FQNEAQ (reference sequence). CDR3 sequence reads: CASSLSVTGAYGYTF. Written as DNA, the CDR3 is TGTGCCAGCAGCTTATCGGTCACAGGGGCTTATGGCTACACCTTC. The full variable domain, its missing parts supplied by reference TRBV7-9 and TRBJ1-2, is DTGVSQNPRHKITKRGQNVTFRCDPISEHNRLYWYRQTLGQGPEFLTYFQNEAQLEKSRLLSDRFSAERPKGSFSTLEIQRTEQGDSAMYLCASSLSVTGAYGYTFGSGTRLTVV.

Worth noting for this clone: At one boundary the junction diverges from the germline segment, which might be a read error. J is TRBJ1-3 and V is TRBV6-1; D gene unclear. Germline V gene data show CDR1 as MNHNS and CDR2 as SASEGT. The CDR3 has 12 amino acids. In DNA, the CDR3 is TGTGCCAGCAGTGAATTTGACGGGTCCGAGGTGTTT. Its protein is CASSEFDGSEVF.

This clone has a handful of counts. This sequence joins TRBV5-6 and TRBJ1-6, with D possibly TRBD1 on 5 matching bases. There are 13 residues in the CDR3. Germline CDR1 reads SGHDT; CDR2 reads YYEEEE. The germline V and J ends were trimmed by 0 bases and 7 bases, with 5 bases remaining between them. The CDR3 here is CASSLDRNSPLHF. Written as DNA, the CDR3 is TGTGCCAGCAGCTTGGACAGGAATTCACCCCTCCACTTT.

This clone appeared a single time. The chain recombines TRBV15 with TRBJ2-1; D gene ambiguous. CDR1 LNHNV and CDR2 YYDKDF come from the germline V gene (reference sequence). The V and J ends lost 0 bases and 8 bases respectively, with 11 bases between them. The CDR3 loop spans 14 amino acids. CDR3 sequence (DNA): TGTGCCACCAGCAGAGATCCCGGAGATGATGAGCAGTTCTTC. Translation: CATSRDPGDDEQFF.

This sequence joins TRBV5-1 and TRBJ1-5, with D hard to call. V lost 2 bases and J 5 bases, leaving 8 bases between the germline ends. This CDR3 is built from 13 residues. From germline, CDR1 is SGHRS and CDR2 YFSETQ. CDR3 in DNA: TGCGCCAGCAGCTTTGGGAGGGATCAGCCCCAGCATTTT. It specifies CASSFGRDQPQHF.

This clone was counted between two and nine times. Other DNA sequences from this sample encode an identical CDR3 as well. The chain recombines TRBV20-1 with TRBJ2-1; D unclear. Per the germline V gene, CDR1 is DFQATT and CDR2 is SNEGSKA (reference sequence). The CDR3 runs to 11 residues. With 6 bases removed from V and 5 bases from J, the gap between germline ends came to 8 bases. CDR3 nucleotides: TGCAGTGCCAACAGAAACAATGAGCAGTTCTTC. It yields the protein CSANRNNEQFF.

The rearrangement uses TRBV5-1 and TRBJ2-2, with D possibly being TRBD2 (5 bases). Between the trimmed V and J ends, which lost 4 bases and 4 bases, there was a span of 11 bases. The CDR3 has 14 residues. From germline, CDR1 is SGHRS and CDR2 YFSETQ. CDR3 nucleotide sequence: TGCGCCAGCAGCCGGGGAGTTTCCACCGGGGAGCTGTTTTTT. It is translated as CASSRGVSTGELFF.

The chain couples TRBV19 to TRBJ1-5; tentatively, D is TRBD1 (6 bases). The CDR3 has 16 amino acids. The V gene lost 6 bases and the J gene lost 5 bases, with 20 bases spanning the gap. Germline CDR1 reads LNHDA; CDR2 reads SQIVND (reference sequence). The CDR3 nucleotides read TGTGCCAGTAGGTTTAGGCACAGGGATACCCATCAGCCCCAGCATTTT. It yields the protein CASRFRHRDTHQPQHF.

This clone was recorded a few times. CDR3 nucleotide sequence: TGTGCCAGCAGTTACTCTCTTTTAACTGCTGGAAACACCATATATTTT. This translates into CASSYSLLTAGNTIYF. V is TRBV6-5 and J is TRBJ1-3, with no clear D. V was cut by 0 bases and J by 2 bases, with 11 bases left in between. The germline V gene has CDR1 MNHEY and CDR2 SVGAGI. This CDR3 contains 16 residues.

This chain uses TRBV5-1 with TRBJ2-7; D is possibly TRBD1 (5 bases). V shed 2 bases and J shed 6 bases, with 15 bases lying between them. This CDR3 has 14 residues. Germline lookup yields CDR1 SGHRS and CDR2 YFSETQ. In DNA form, the CDR3 reads TGCGCCAGCAGCTTCGACAGAACCCTACGCGAGCAGTACTTC. This codes for CASSFDRTLREQYF.

The chain uses TRBV30 and TRBJ1-1; D is uncertain. Germline assignment: CDR1 GTSNPN and CDR2 SVGIG (reference sequence). V gave up 3 bases and J gave up 3 bases, with 20 bases separating them. CDR3 length equals 16 residues. CDR3 nucleotides: TGTGCCTGGAGAAAGTATATGGGTGACGGGGACACTGAAGCTTTCTTT. It yields the protein CAWRKYMGDGDTEAFF. The full variable domain, with the rest looked up from reference TRBV30 and TRBJ1-1, is SQTIHQWPATLVQPVGSPLSLECTVEGTSNPNLYWYRQAAGRGLQLLFYSVGIGQISSEVPQNLSASRPQDRQFILSSKKLLLSDSGFYLCAWRKYMGDGDTEAFFGQGTRLTVV.

CDR3 amino acids: CASSRGGKNNSPLHF. The CDR3 DNA reads TGTGCCAGCAGCCGCGGTGGAAAGAATAATTCACCCCTCCACTTT. The chain is built from TRBV3-1 (or the pseudogene TRBV3-2) and TRBJ1-6; D uncertain. V lost 4 bases and J 5 bases, leaving 12 bases between the germline ends. This CDR3 has 15 residues. Per the germline V gene, CDR1 is LGHDT and CDR2 is YNNKEL (reference sequence).

The V call is TRBV28, the J call TRBJ1-4; 8 bases are shared with TRBD1. Germline V gene data show CDR1 as MDHEN and CDR2 as SYDVKM. After removal of 1 base from V and 6 bases from J, the junction contained 13 bases not matched to a gene. The CDR3 length is 18 residues. The CDR3 DNA follows: TGTGCCAGCAGTTTATTAATTTTCTCTAGGACAGGGTATGAAAAACTGTTTTTT. Its translation: CASSLLIFSRTGYEKLFF.

The genes are TRBV7-3 and TRBJ1-6, with D perhaps matching TRBD1 (6 bases). The CDR3 is 16 amino acids. V lost 2 bases to trimming and J lost 7 bases, with 15 bases between them. Germline-derived CDR1 and CDR2 are SGHTA and FQGTGA. CDR3 sequence (DNA): TGTGCCAGCAGCTTATCTGGCAGGGGTACAAATTCACCCCTCCACTTT. This translates into CASSLSGRGTNSPLHF.

This sequence joins TRBV5-4 and TRBJ2-1; TRBD1 agrees at 8 bases. The V and J ends lost 4 bases and 9 bases, in that order; junction bases with no gene match: 12. This CDR3 spans 15 amino acids. From germline, CDR1 is SGHNT and CDR2 YYREEE (reference sequence). This chain's CDR3 is CASSPPDRASGEQFF. CDR3 DNA sequence: TGTGCCAGCAGCCCACCGGACAGGGCCAGTGGTGAGCAGTTCTTC.

The chain links TRBV19 to TRBJ1-1; 11 positions match TRBD1. The CDR3 runs 16 residues. The germline V gene encodes CDR1 LNHDA and CDR2 SQIVND (reference sequence). Germline trimming cut 5 bases from V and 4 bases from J; bases unmatched to any gene: 9. The CDR3 protein is CASSFTDRGRVTEAFF. CDR3 coding DNA: TGTGCCAGTAGTTTCACGGACAGGGGGCGAGTCACTGAAGCTTTCTTT.